The clone carrying this T cell receptor beta chain was seen a handful of times. Its antigen is as yet unknown. The library was made from cDNA and included unique molecular identifiers. The authors obtained approximately 540,000 cDNA molecules from roughly 1.1 to 9.2 million T cells. Using its own MiXCR run on the PCR reads, TCRdb lists one record per CDR3 protein. The repertoire holds 750,000 to 900,000 distinct CDR3 sequences, with approximately 44% as singletons. The data were taken from a study of post-analysis software for immune sequencing data. General observations from the study: Controls had significantly higher normalized Chao1 diversity than multiple sclerosis patients.

The sample comprised blood. This receptor was obtained from a girl between 5 and 17 years old with multiple sclerosis.

The CDR3 nucleotides read TGTGCCAGCAGCGTAGGGCCGGGGACAACTGAAGCTTTCTTT. Translated: CASSVGPGTTEAFF. V usage is TRBV9 and J usage is TRBJ1-1; maybe TRBD1 (6 bases). V lost 0 bases, J lost 5 bases, and 11 bases lay in between. The CDR3 is made up of 14 amino acids. Per the germline V gene, CDR1 is SGDLS and CDR2 is YYNGEE.